Each of the 12 T cell receptor beta chains below was sequenced from the same sample in a study of blood T cell repertoires in COVID-19. Data came from immunoSEQ multiplex PCR; TCRdb stores just in-frame clones and leaves some out. The sample gives 55,000 to 80,000 clones, more than 75% of which show up once; approximately 15% is in the top ten. Source material: peripheral blood. These receptors were taken from a man in his sixties with COVID-19, enrolled during active disease.

V and J are TRBV11-2 and TRBJ2-7, with 7 positions matching TRBD1. The V segment lost 5 bases and the J segment 7 bases; nucleotides outside the gene matches: 17. The CDR3 has 16 amino acids. Per germline, CDR1 SGHAT and CDR2 FQNNGV. The CDR3 region is CASSALRQGVMREQYF. As DNA, the CDR3 is TGTGCCAGCAGCGCCCTTCGACAGGGTGTAATGCGGGAGCAGTACTTC.

The chain employs TRBV6-2 or TRBV6-3 and TRBJ1-1, with 7 bases identical to TRBD1. Germline V gene lookup returns CDR1 MNHEY and CDR2 SVGEGT. CDR3 size: 15 residues. V dropped 2 bases and J dropped 0; count of bases not matched to a gene: 3. The CDR3 region has the DNA TGTGCCAGCAGTTACAGGGGGCCCATGAACACTGAAGCTTTCTTT. Its protein product is CASSYRGPMNTEAFF.

This clone is a singleton in its sample. V usage is TRBV7-2 and J usage is TRBJ2-3; 10 bases align to TRBD1. The CDR3 extends over 14 amino acids. Germline CDR1 is SGHTA and CDR2 is FQGNSA. Trimming at V came to 4 bases and at J to 5 bases, leaving 3 bases not matched to a gene. This chain's CDR3 is CASSYGQGGDTQYF. CDR3 coding DNA: TGTGCCAGCAGCTACGGACAGGGGGGAGATACGCAGTATTTT.

This clone was seen a few times. The rearrangement links TRBV27 to TRBJ1-5; D call uncertain. This CDR3 is built from 14 residues. Germline CDR1 and CDR2: MNHEY and SMNVEV (reference sequence). V shed 7 bases and J shed 0 bases, with 10 bases lying between them. The CDR3 DNA follows: TGTGCCAGCAACCACTTATATAGCAATCAGCCCCAGCATTTT. As protein: CASNHLYSNQPQHF.

The chain carries TRBV15 and TRBJ2-7; TRBD2 might be the D (6 bases). V lost 4 bases and J 5 bases, leaving 15 bases between the germline ends. Germline CDR1 is LNHNV and CDR2 is YYDKDF (reference sequence). The length of the CDR3 is 14 residues. Here the CDR3 DNA reads TGTGCCACCAGCAACCCCTCGGGAGTCCACGAGCAGTACTTC. Translated: CATSNPSGVHEQYF.

CDR3 DNA sequence: TGTGCCAGCTCACCCCTCGGGGGAATGGGCGAGCAGTACTTC. Translated: CASSPLGGMGEQYF. The chain uses TRBV18 and TRBJ2-7, with D possibly TRBD2 on 6 matching bases. Germline lookup yields CDR1 KGHSH and CDR2 LQKENI. Trimming removed 3 bases from V and 6 bases from J, with 15 bases in between. The CDR3 consists of 14 residues.

This sequence joins TRBV5-1 and TRBJ2-7; TRBD1 matches 9 bases. The CDR3 totals 14 residues. With 4 bases clipped from V and 6 bases from J, the junction kept 8 bases outside the gene matches. The germline V gene encodes CDR1 SGHRS and CDR2 YFSETQ. The CDR3 nucleotides read TGCGCCAGCAGCCCGGGACAGGGTTCTGGCGAGCAGTACTTC. Protein: CASSPGQGSGEQYF.

This clone was counted a few times. The rearrangement uses TRBV20-1 and TRBJ1-2; D is undetermined. Germline V gene data show CDR1 as DFQATT and CDR2 as SNEGSKA (reference sequence). This CDR3 comprises 10 residues. V lost 0 bases, J lost 9 bases, and 5 bases lay in between. The CDR3 sequence: CSARDYRYTF. The CDR3 nucleotides are TGCAGTGCTAGAGATTATCGCTACACCTTC.

V usage is TRBV5-5 and J usage is TRBJ1-2, with D unclear. From germline, CDR1 is SGHKS and CDR2 YYEKEE (reference sequence). V shed 0 bases and J shed 2 bases, with 5 bases lying between them. CDR3 size: 13 residues. The CDR3 DNA reads as TGTGCCAGCAGCTTGGCCGGGAACTATGGCTACACCTTC. As protein: CASSLAGNYGYTF.

The chain is built from TRBV3-1 (or the pseudogene TRBV3-2) and TRBJ1-1; 7 bases fit TRBD1. The junction had 8 bases not matched to a gene; V was cut back by 2 bases and J by 5 bases. CDR1 is LGHDT, CDR2 YNNKEL, per germline (reference sequence). The CDR3 is 15 residues long. The CDR3 region is CASSQYTGATTEAFF. The CDR3 DNA is TGTGCCAGCAGCCAATACACAGGGGCAACTACTGAAGCTTTCTTT.

V is TRBV13 and J is TRBJ2-7; 10 bases match TRBD2. After removal of 4 bases from V and 1 base from J, the junction contained 4 bases not matched to a gene. CDR1 and CDR2 (germline): PRHDT, FYEKMQ (reference sequence). The CDR3 length is 15 residues. The CDR3 loop reads CASSSWTSGSYEQYF. In nucleotides, the CDR3 is TGTGCCAGCAGCTCCTGGACTAGCGGATCCTACGAGCAGTACTTC.

The rearrangement uses TRBV21-1 and TRBJ1-4; the table gives TRBD1 as D, unverified against the DNA. TRBV21-1 corresponds to a pseudogene. This CDR3 comprises 15 residues. The CDR3 here is CASSKLWTGKEKLFF. The CDR3 DNA is TGTGCCAGCAGCAAGTTATGGACAGGGAAAGAAAAACTGTTTTTT.